The 19 T cell receptor beta chains given below trace back to one sample, sequenced in a study of control samples from healthy donors and cancer patients. Only in-frame clones appear in the TCRdb table, and some are missing; sequencing was by immunoSEQ multiplex PCR. The repertoire includes 150,000 to 200,000 clones, 94% of them detected once, and around 1.3% sits in the top ten. The specimen sequenced was blood. The receptors were gathered from a woman aged 18-35 years in good health.

V gene TRBV4-2 combines with J gene TRBJ1-2; no definite D call. Germline loops: CDR1 LGHNA, CDR2 YNFKEQ. There are 14 residues in the CDR3. Trimming stripped 0 bases from V and 8 bases from J, with 13 bases between. The CDR3 protein is CASSQDSTGYGYTF. The CDR3, as DNA: TGTGCCAGCAGCCAAGATTCGACGGGATACGGCTACACCTTC.

V usage is TRBV4-1 and J usage is TRBJ2-5; D is perhaps TRBD2 (5 bases). Germline CDR1 MGHRA, CDR2 YSYEKL. The V end was cut by 3 bases, the J end by 5 bases, with 19 bases between. The CDR3 length is 16 residues. The CDR3: CASSQVLAALGETQYF. The CDR3 region has the DNA TGCGCCAGCAGCCAGGTTCTAGCTGCCCTTGGTGAGACCCAGTACTTC.

The chain links TRBV2 to TRBJ2-3; possible D gene TRBD1, 6 bases. The germline V and J ends were trimmed by 1 base and 3 bases, with 14 bases remaining between them. CDR1 is SNHLY, CDR2 FYNNEI, per germline. The CDR3 has 16 residues. The CDR3 DNA follows: TGTGCCAGCAGTGAAGTAGGTGGGGGCTGGACAGATACGCAGTATTTT. Amino acids: CASSEVGGGWTDTQYF. The variable domain in full, completed from reference TRBV2 and TRBJ2-3, reads EPEVTQTPSHQVTQMGQEVILRCVPISNHLYFYWYRQILGQKVEFLVSFYNNEISEKSEIFDDQFSVERPDGSNFTLKIRSTKLEDSAMYFCASSEVGGGWTDTQYFGPGTRLTVL.

The chain recombines TRBV19 with TRBJ2-5; 7 bases agree with TRBD2. J lost 7 bases, V lost 6 bases, and 8 bases had no gene match. This CDR3 region has 13 residues. Germline CDR1 and CDR2: LNHDA and SQIVND (reference sequence). The CDR3 spells CASRWGGEGTQYF. CDR3 coding DNA: TGTGCCAGTAGGTGGGGGGGAGAGGGGACCCAGTACTTC.

The chain has TRBV7-9 and TRBJ1-1; 7 nucleotides agree with TRBD1. The CDR3 sequence is 15 residues long. In germline, CDR1 is SEHNR, CDR2 FQNEAQ (reference sequence). Trimming at V came to 6 bases and at J to 0 bases, leaving 7 bases not matched to a gene. CDR3 residues: CASRYGGQLNTEAFF. The CDR3 region has the DNA TGTGCCAGCAGATATGGGGGACAGTTGAACACTGAAGCTTTCTTT.

On this clone itself: One end of the junction does not line up with germline, which may come from a read error. The rearrangement uses TRBV3-1 (or the pseudogene TRBV3-2) and TRBJ1-1; D gene uncertain. The CDR3 spans 11 residues. The V gene's germline CDR1 is LGHDT and CDR2 YNNKEL (reference sequence). The CDR3 is CASSQADRLLF. The CDR3 coding sequence is TGTGCCAGCAGCCAGGCCGACCGGCTCCTATTT.

The CDR3 sequence: CASSDSASGNTIYF. As DNA, the CDR3 is TGCGCCAGCAGTGACTCGGCCTCTGGAAACACCATATATTTT. V gene TRBV10-2 combines with J gene TRBJ1-3; unclear D gene. CDR3 size: 14 residues. The germline CDR1 and CDR2 sequences are WSHSY and SAAADI. V was pared by 3 bases and J by 0 bases, with 6 bases between.

The chain recombines TRBV19 with TRBJ1-1; D call uncertain. The CDR3 sequence is 11 residues long. With 9 bases removed from V and 1 base from J, the gap between germline ends came to 6 bases. Germline V gene sequence: CDR1 LNHDA, CDR2 SQIVND (reference sequence). The CDR3 region has the DNA TGTGCCAGCGGGAAGAACACTGAAGCTTTCTTT. Its translation: CASGKNTEAFF.

J is TRBJ2-3 and V is TRBV11-3; 7 nucleotides match TRBD1. CDR1 and CDR2 (germline): SGHNT, YENEEA. V gave up 3 bases and J gave up 0 bases; unmatched junction bases: 0. This CDR3 spans 14 amino acids. This CDR3 reads CASSLGQSTDTQYF. The CDR3 region has the DNA TGTGCCAGCAGCTTGGGACAGAGCACAGATACGCAGTATTTT.

This chain uses TRBV24-1 with TRBJ1-1, with 7 bases that match TRBD1. The J segment lost 9 bases and the V segment lost 5 bases, leaving 17 bases of the junction unmatched. The CDR3 totals 16 residues. Germline CDR1 and CDR2: KGHDR and SFDVKD. The CDR3 bases are TGTGCCACCAGTGGTCCTCAGCCGGGAGGGGGCCGGAAAGCTTTCTTT. Protein product: CATSGPQPGGGRKAFF.

The chain links TRBV9 to TRBJ2-2, with no clear D. Trimming left V 6 bases short and J 0 bases short, with 9 bases between. This CDR3 region has 14 residues. The V gene's germline CDR1 is SGDLS and CDR2 YYNGEE. The CDR3 sequence: CASTWQANTGELFF. CDR3 DNA: TGTGCCAGCACGTGGCAGGCGAACACCGGGGAGCTGTTTTTT.

V gene TRBV1 combines with J gene TRBJ2-1; TRBD2 is taken as the D call from the table, unchecked against the DNA. TRBV1 is classified as a pseudogene. CDR3 length: 15 residues. CDR3 in DNA: TGCACCAGCAGCCAACTCAGCGGGAGTAAGGATGAGCAGTTCTTC. It translates to CTSSQLSGSKDEQFF.

The rearrangement uses TRBV5-1 and TRBJ1-3; tentatively, D is TRBD1 (5 bases). CDR1 SGHRS and CDR2 YFSETQ come from the germline V gene. The germline V and J ends were trimmed by 0 bases and 3 bases, with 19 bases remaining between them. CDR3 length equals 18 residues. CDR3 sequence reads: CASSLGFGRERSGNTIYF. CDR3 DNA sequence: TGCGCCAGCAGCTTGGGGTTCGGCAGGGAGCGAAGTGGAAACACCATATATTTT.

This clone was recorded a few times. The genes are TRBV5-4 and TRBJ1-4, with D perhaps matching TRBD1 (5 bases). CDR1 and CDR2 from the germline V gene are SGHNT and YYREEE (reference sequence). This CDR3 contains 16 residues. Trimming shortened V by 0 bases and J by 2 bases, and 11 bases separated the two germline ends. The CDR3 DNA follows: TGTGCCAGCAGCTTGGAACCGGCAGGGACTAATGAAAAACTGTTTTTT. Translating gives CASSLEPAGTNEKLFF.

The rearrangement uses TRBV18 and TRBJ2-7; 7 bases are a match to TRBD1. Germline V gene data show CDR1 as KGHSH and CDR2 as LQKENI. This CDR3 contains 15 residues. Trimming cost V 2 bases and J 4 bases; bases outside gene matches: 8. The CDR3 spells CASSPLPGQRYEQYF. The CDR3 coding sequence is TGTGCCAGCTCACCATTGCCGGGACAGAGATACGAGCAGTACTTC.

The chain employs TRBV6-2 or TRBV6-3 and TRBJ2-7; TRBD1 aligns across 10 bases. Germline V CDR1 and CDR2: MNHEY, SVGEGT. This CDR3 has 16 amino acids. J lost 4 bases, V lost 2 bases, and 8 bases had no gene match. The CDR3 spells CASSYPLGTGEYEQYF. The CDR3 DNA reads as TGTGCCAGCAGTTACCCCCTCGGGACAGGGGAGTACGAGCAGTACTTC.

This chain connects TRBV28 to TRBJ2-7; 9 bases align to TRBD1. The CDR3 extends over 14 amino acids. Trimming cost V 4 bases and J 6 bases; bases outside gene matches: 7. Looked up from germline, CDR1 is MDHEN and CDR2 is SYDVKM. The CDR3 is CASSSGTGFPEQYF. Written as DNA, the CDR3 is TGTGCCAGCAGTTCCGGGACAGGGTTTCCCGAGCAGTACTTC.

The CDR3 DNA reads as TGTGCCAGTAACTCCGCCCAACAGGGGGCCCATGGCTACACCTTC. This sequence encodes CASNSAQQGAHGYTF. This chain uses TRBV19 with TRBJ1-2, with 9 nucleotides matching TRBD1. The CDR3 has 15 residues. Germline V CDR1 and CDR2: LNHDA, SQIVND (reference sequence). V lost 7 bases and J lost 6; bases outside the gene matches: 12.

The chain is built from TRBV5-1 and TRBJ1-5; D perhaps matches TRBD1 (5 bases). This CDR3 is 13 amino acids long. V lost 5 bases to trimming and J lost 4 bases, with 10 bases between them. Germline CDR1 and CDR2: SGHRS and YFSETQ. CDR3 nucleotide sequence: TGCGCCAGCAGGAGAGGGGCGAATCAGCCCCAGCATTTT. Translated, it gives CASRRGANQPQHF. The complete variable domain, with remaining parts taken from reference TRBV5-1 and TRBJ1-5, reads KAGVTQTPRYLIKTRGQQVTLSCSPISGHRSVSWYQQTPGQGLQFLFEYFSETQRNKGNFPGRFSGRQFSNSRSEMNVSTLELGDSALYLCASRRGANQPQHFGDGTRLSIL.